This T cell receptor (beta chain) was retrieved from a study of glioma-infiltrating T cells. General observations from the study: Tissue and blood shared very few CDR3 sequences. Non-neoplastic patients had below-expected tissue-blood divergence, while all gliomas exceeded expectation.

Using RNA template, CDR3s of TCR alpha and beta were amplified with iRepertoire arm-PCR. For one-step reverse transcription and amplification, roughly 85-450 ng of tissue mRNA or PBMC total RNA was used. TCRdb reprocessed the multiplex PCR reads via MiXCR and lists one record per CDR3 protein. The table records approximately 120,000 distinct CDR3 sequences, roughly 23% of them present only once. The V end was cut by 0 bases, the J end by 6 bases, with 15 bases between. The CDR3 has 15 residues. Germline CDR1 DFQATT, CDR2 SNEGSKA (reference sequence). This clonotype was counted at least ten times. What it recognizes is unknown.

The chain recombines TRBV20-1 with TRBJ2-1; D gene unclear. The origin of this receptor is a human donor with low-grade glioma or glioblastoma, undergoing nonglioma brain surgery, or in good health (not recorded which). Material for sequencing was glioma tissue, nonneoplastic brain tissue, or PBMCs (not recorded which). CDR3 sequence: CSARDFGLPSNEQFF. The CDR3 DNA reads as TGCAGTGCTAGAGATTTCGGCCTTCCTTCCAATGAGCAGTTCTTC.